One sample yielded the 8 T cell receptor beta chains listed below, sequenced in a study of response to subunit inactivated influenza vaccine. TCRdb fed the RT-PCR reads into MiXCR, producing one record per CDR3 protein. The repertoire holds 530,000 or so distinct CDR3 sequences, with less than 30% as singletons. This specimen was CD4+ T cells sorted from PBMCs, taken less than 6 days after vaccination. The receptors shown here come from a man aged 45-65 years who received an inactivated influenza vaccine.

This clonotype was observed many times. The chain is built from TRBV28 and TRBJ2-7; 10 positions agree with TRBD2. V trimming: 6 bases; J trimming: 4 bases; junction bases outside the gene matches: 6. The CDR3 contains 14 residues. CDR1 MDHEN and CDR2 SYDVKM come from the germline V gene. The CDR3 DNA sequence: TGTGCCAGCAGAAAACTAGCGGGACCGTACGAGCAGTACTTC. It translates to CASRKLAGPYEQYF.

This clonotype was detected a few times. The chain has TRBV12-3 or TRBV12-4 and TRBJ2-1, with TRBD2 matching 10 bases. The CDR3 is made up of 15 amino acids. Trimming at V came to 5 bases and at J to 4 bases, leaving 5 bases not matched to a gene. For the CDR3, the DNA is TGTGCCAGCAGTATACTAGCGGGGCCATACAATGAGCAGTTCTTC. Its translation is CASSILAGPYNEQFF.

This chain links TRBV12-3 or TRBV12-4 with TRBJ1-2; D is perhaps TRBD1 (6 bases). The ends were cut back, 2 bases at V and 7 bases at J, with 14 bases in the middle. There are 14 residues in the CDR3. CDR3 in amino acids: CASSLQGRIGGYTF. In nucleotides, the CDR3 is TGTGCCAGCAGTTTACAGGGGCGCATAGGTGGCTACACCTTC.

The chain uses TRBV10-3 and TRBJ2-7; the D gene is possibly TRBD2 (5 bases). V lost 3 bases and J 9 bases, leaving 9 bases between the germline ends. CDR1 and CDR2 from the germline V gene are ENHRY and SYGVKD. The CDR3 extends over 11 amino acids. For the CDR3, the DNA is TGTGCCATCAGTGAACTAGATCGGCAGTACTTC. This codes for CAISELDRQYF.

This rearrangement joins TRBV10-3 to TRBJ2-1; 7 nucleotides line up with TRBD2. The V gene's germline CDR1 is ENHRY and CDR2 SYGVKD. The CDR3 has 13 amino acids. The V and J ends lost 10 bases and 7 bases, in that order; junction bases with no gene match: 10. CDR3: CANQEAGTNEQFF. The CDR3 DNA follows: TGTGCCAATCAGGAAGCGGGGACGAATGAGCAGTTCTTC.

The chain is built from TRBV24-1 and TRBJ2-1; maybe TRBD2 (7 bases). This CDR3 spans 16 amino acids. The germline V gene encodes CDR1 KGHDR and CDR2 SFDVKD. Trimming took off 3 bases at V and 3 bases at J, with 14 bases between the two ends. CDR3 residues: CATSDLGGPNYNEQFF. The CDR3 DNA is TGTGCCACCAGTGATCTCGGGGGGCCGAACTACAATGAGCAGTTCTTC.

This clonotype appeared a few times. In DNA, the CDR3 is TGTGCCATCAGTGAGTCCTTAGGGACTCTTGAGACCCAGTACTTC. Protein sequence: CAISESLGTLETQYF. The chain couples TRBV10-3 to TRBJ2-5; D might be TRBD2 (6 bases). The CDR3 sequence is 15 residues long. The germline V and J ends were trimmed by 0 bases and 5 bases, with 13 bases remaining between them. Germline CDR1 and CDR2: ENHRY and SYGVKD.

V gene TRBV7-6 combines with J gene TRBJ2-2, with TRBD1 identical over 11 bases. The germline V gene encodes CDR1 SGHVS and CDR2 FNYEAQ. This CDR3 region has 17 residues. V trimming: 3 bases; J trimming: 5 bases; junction bases outside the gene matches: 8. CDR3 amino acids: CASSFTGTGGLTGELFF. DNA for the CDR3: TGTGCCAGCAGCTTTACCGGGACAGGGGGTTTGACCGGGGAGCTGTTTTTT.